One sample yielded the 27 T cell receptor beta chains listed below, sequenced in a study of PD-1 blockade in classical Hodgkin lymphoma. TCRdb's copy holds only in-frame clones and misses some; the assay was immunoSEQ multiplex PCR. This table holds under 80,000 clones, 65% to 75% found once. Relapse was seen in all patients after autologous stem cell transplantation, and brentuximab vedotin exposure was variable. The source material was peripheral blood mononuclear cells (PBMCs), sampled before the second cycle of nivolumab. The receptor set was obtained from a human donor with classical Hodgkin lymphoma.

This clone came up once. J is TRBJ1-5 and V is TRBV7-9, with TRBD1 identical over 7 bases. Germline CDR1 and CDR2: SEHNR and FQNEAQ (reference sequence). This CDR3 contains 16 residues. V gave up 4 bases and J gave up 5 bases; unmatched junction bases: 11. This CDR3 reads CASSSGTAPIHQPQHF. In nucleotides, the CDR3 is TGTGCCAGCAGCTCAGGGACAGCGCCTATTCATCAGCCCCAGCATTTT. Using reference TRBV7-9 and TRBJ1-5 for the parts outside the CDR3, the full variable domain is DTGVSQNPRHKITKRGQNVTFRCDPISEHNRLYWYRQTLGQGPEFLTYFQNEAQLEKSRLLSDRFSAERPKGSFSTLEIQRTEQGDSAMYLCASSSGTAPIHQPQHFGDGTRLSIL.

The chain combines TRBV7-2 with TRBJ2-1; D is unclear. This CDR3 region has 12 residues. Germline-derived CDR1 and CDR2 are SGHTA and FQGNSA. V lost 3 bases and J lost 8, with 8 bases in between. The CDR3 here is CASSFLLDEQFF. Written as DNA, the CDR3 is TGTGCCAGCAGCTTCTTACTGGATGAGCAGTTCTTC.

The chain links TRBV5-1 to TRBJ1-5; D possibly corresponds to TRBD1 (6 bases). Germline CDR1 reads SGHRS; CDR2 reads YFSETQ. This CDR3 has 15 amino acids. Trimming shortened V by 0 bases and J by 1 base, and 8 bases separated the two germline ends. The CDR3: CASSLAGQSNQPQHF. CDR3 DNA: TGCGCCAGCAGCTTGGCAGGACAGAGCAATCAGCCCCAGCATTTT.

This rearrangement joins TRBV29-1 to TRBJ2-2; 7 positions agree with TRBD2. The CDR3 loop spans 15 amino acids. J was trimmed by 6 bases and V by 5 bases; bases with no gene match: 12. The germline V gene encodes CDR1 SQVTM and CDR2 ANQGSEA. In DNA, the CDR3 is TGCAGCGTTTCTAGCGGAACAGGAGGGGCCGGGGAGCTGTTTTTT. This gives the protein CSVSSGTGGAGELFF.

This chain uses TRBV27 with TRBJ1-5, with 8 bases fitting TRBD1. The CDR3 is 18 residues long. CDR1 and CDR2 (germline): MNHEY, SMNVEV (reference sequence). J lost 6 bases, V lost 2 bases, and 15 bases had no gene match. The CDR3 spells CASSLETGVGTESQPQHF. The CDR3 DNA reads TGTGCCAGCAGTTTAGAGACAGGGGTAGGGACAGAAAGTCAGCCCCAGCATTTT.

Points on this clone: Within the sample, other DNA sequences also encode this same CDR3. V is TRBV18 and J is TRBJ2-3; the D is unclear. Deletions cut 3 bases from V and 0 bases from J, with 4 bases between. In germline, CDR1 is KGHSH, CDR2 LQKENI. This CDR3 is built from 13 residues. CDR3 region: CASSPPSTDTQYF. The CDR3 coding sequence is TGTGCCAGCTCACCTCCTAGCACAGATACGCAGTATTTT.

This chain joins TRBV7-2 and TRBJ2-3; D gene ambiguous. Looked up from germline, CDR1 is SGHTA and CDR2 is FQGNSA. The germline V and J ends were trimmed by 3 bases and 3 bases, with 13 bases remaining between them. CDR3 size: 15 residues. CDR3 coding DNA: TGTGCCAGCAGCTTGGCGGCATTTTGGACAGATACGCAGTATTTT. Residues: CASSLAAFWTDTQYF.

The V gene is TRBV2, the J gene TRBJ1-1; no reliable D call. The germline gives CDR1 SNHLY, CDR2 FYNNEI. Trimming took 3 bases from V and 6 from J, leaving 17 bases between them. The CDR3 consists of 15 residues. In nucleotides, the CDR3 is TGTGCCAGCAGTGACGGAGGACCTTTCGAATCTGAAGCTTTCTTT. This sequence encodes CASSDGGPFESEAFF.

The V and J genes are TRBV19 and TRBJ1-2; the D is unclear. The CDR3 loop spans 14 amino acids. V lost 1 base, J lost 4 bases, and 10 bases lay in between. Looked up from germline, CDR1 is LNHDA and CDR2 is SQIVND (reference sequence). CDR3 DNA: TGTGCCAGTAGTATAGCTCAGCGGGCCTATGGCTACACCTTC. This sequence encodes CASSIAQRAYGYTF.

This clone came up a few times. The CDR3 DNA reads TGTGCCAGCAGTAACCAAGGGACAGGGACGGGAGGCTACACCTTC. Its protein product is CASSNQGTGTGGYTF. The chain recombines TRBV6-1 with TRBJ1-2; TRBD1 aligns across 9 bases. There are 15 residues in the CDR3. J gave up 8 bases and V 5 bases, and 12 bases lay outside the gene matches. The germline CDR1 and CDR2 sequences are MNHNS and SASEGT.

The J gene is TRBJ1-5, the V gene TRBV6-1, with a possible D match to TRBD1 (5 bases). In germline, CDR1 is MNHNS, CDR2 SASEGT. CDR3 length equals 14 residues. The V end was cut by 6 bases, the J end by 4 bases, with 13 bases between. The CDR3 DNA is TGTGCCAGCAGCTCCGGGACGGCTAATCAGCCCCAGCATTTT. It yields the protein CASSSGTANQPQHF.

The rearrangement links TRBV6-1 to TRBJ2-7; the D is unclear. CDR3 length: 13 residues. Germline lookup yields CDR1 MNHNS and CDR2 SASEGT. V lost 6 bases and J lost 2, with 11 bases in between. The CDR3 region has the DNA TGTGCCAGCAGGGTAGGCTTCCCCTACGAGCAGTACTTC. This encodes CASRVGFPYEQYF.

The genes are TRBV19 and TRBJ1-5; D uncertain. Trimming left V 8 bases short and J 7 bases short, with 15 bases between. The CDR3 runs 13 residues. CDR1 is LNHDA, CDR2 SQIVND, per germline (reference sequence). The CDR3 loop is CASAPLDRQPQHF. Here the CDR3 DNA reads TGTGCCAGTGCCCCTCTTGACCGACAGCCCCAGCATTTT.

The chain employs TRBV13 and TRBJ1-2; D ambiguous. The germline CDR1 and CDR2 sequences are PRHDT and FYEKMQ (reference sequence). Trimming pared 1 base from V and 2 bases from J, leaving 8 bases between. There are 14 residues in the CDR3. CDR3 bases: TGTGCCAGCAGCTTAGAAGGACGAAACTATGGCTACACCTTC. Protein product: CASSLEGRNYGYTF.

The chain has TRBV21-1 and TRBJ1-5. TRBV21-1 is described as a pseudogene. This CDR3 is 18 amino acids long. The CDR3 DNA reads TGTGCCAGCAGCACCGGGGGGCGGGACCCGACGGGCAATCAGCCCCAGCATTTT. It codes for CASSTGGRDPTGNQPQHF.

The chain carries TRBV19 and TRBJ1-5; no clear D. V gave up 3 bases and J gave up 2 bases, with 17 bases separating them. From germline, CDR1 is LNHDA and CDR2 SQIVND (reference sequence). The CDR3 loop spans 17 amino acids. The CDR3 loop is CASSMGSRAWGNQPQHF. The CDR3 bases are TGTGCCAGTAGTATGGGGTCGAGGGCATGGGGCAATCAGCCCCAGCATTTT.

The chain combines TRBV4-1 with TRBJ2-7; D uncertain. The germline V and J ends were trimmed by 2 bases and 2 bases, with 13 bases remaining between them. Looked up from germline, CDR1 is MGHRA and CDR2 is YSYEKL. The CDR3 sequence is 15 residues long. CDR3 sequence (DNA): TGCGCCAGCAGCCAAAAGGACGAGTATACCTACGAGCAGTACTTC. It specifies CASSQKDEYTYEQYF.

This chain joins TRBV11-2 and TRBJ1-1; D is perhaps TRBD1 (5 bases). CDR3 size: 14 residues. V was pared by 2 bases and J by 6 bases, with 13 bases between. CDR1 is SGHAT, CDR2 FQNNGV, per germline. The CDR3 protein is CASSLWGDGAEAFF. For the CDR3, the DNA is TGTGCCAGCAGCTTATGGGGCGACGGCGCTGAAGCTTTCTTT.

V usage is TRBV2 and J usage is TRBJ1-2, with 7 nucleotides matching TRBD1. CDR1 is SNHLY and CDR2 is FYNNEI in the germline V gene. V trimming: 2 bases; J trimming: 8 bases; junction bases outside the gene matches: 8. This CDR3 region has 14 residues. The CDR3 coding sequence is TGTGCCAGCAGTGAACTCAAGGGGGCGGGAGGCTACACCTTC. It yields the protein CASSELKGAGGYTF.

This clone has only a few counts. The chain links TRBV27 to TRBJ2-1, with a possible D match to TRBD2 (6 bases). The CDR3 runs 13 residues. Deletions cut 3 bases from V and 10 bases from J, with 13 bases between. Germline lookup yields CDR1 MNHEY and CDR2 SMNVEV (reference sequence). In DNA, the CDR3 is TGTGCCAGCAGTTTCGACGGCGGGAACGAGCAGTTCTTC. Translation: CASSFDGGNEQFF.

A word on this clone: Other nucleotide sequences in the sample specify the same CDR3. The gene calls are TRBV11-2 and TRBJ2-7; tentatively, D is TRBD1 or TRBD2 (5 bases each). This CDR3 has 14 residues. From germline, CDR1 is SGHAT and CDR2 FQNNGV. Deletions cut 4 bases from V and 0 bases from J, with 10 bases between. DNA for the CDR3: TGTGCCAGCAGCTGGGGTGGGGGCTCCTACGAGCAGTACTTC. Protein: CASSWGGGSYEQYF.

The genes are TRBV9 and TRBJ2-1; D gene uncertain. The germline CDR1 and CDR2 sequences are SGDLS and YYNGEE. V was pared by 2 bases and J by 5 bases, with 8 bases between. This CDR3 contains 13 residues. The chain's CDR3 is CASSVGSDNEQFF. CDR3 DNA sequence: TGTGCCAGCAGCGTTGGGTCAGACAATGAGCAGTTCTTC.

The V gene is TRBV6-6, the J gene TRBJ1-5; tentatively, D is TRBD1 (5 bases). The ends were cut back, 6 bases at V and 0 bases at J, with 12 bases in the middle. Per the germline V gene, CDR1 is MNHNY and CDR2 is SVGAGI (reference sequence). CDR3 size: 15 residues. This CDR3 reads CASSPARGSNQPQHF. CDR3 coding DNA: TGTGCCAGCAGCCCAGCAAGGGGTAGCAATCAGCCCCAGCATTTT.

DNA of the CDR3: TGTGCAAGTCGCTTGCGTAAGGGGAAAAACGAGCAGTACTTC. Its protein product is CASRLRKGKNEQYF. V is TRBV12-2 and J is TRBJ2-7; the table's D call TRBD1 went unverified against the DNA. TRBV12-2 is recorded as a pseudogene. The length of the CDR3 is 14 residues.

This clone was recorded only once. The CDR3 loop reads CASSLTGQLLAKNIQYF. In nucleotides, the CDR3 is TGTGCCAGCAGTTTAACAGGACAGTTACTAGCCAAAAACATTCAGTACTTC. This sequence joins TRBV28 and TRBJ2-4; a possible D gene is TRBD1 (6 bases). The germline CDR1 and CDR2 sequences are MDHEN and SYDVKM. Trimming took off 2 bases at V and 0 bases at J, with 14 bases between the two ends. This CDR3 contains 17 residues.

This chain links TRBV18 with TRBJ1-1; no clear D. This CDR3 has 13 amino acids. Germline assignment: CDR1 KGHSH and CDR2 LQKENI. Trimming pared 8 bases from V and 4 bases from J, leaving 14 bases between. This CDR3 reads CASLGGPGTEAFF. CDR3 nucleotide sequence: TGTGCCAGCCTCGGCGGCCCGGGCACTGAAGCTTTCTTT. The full variable domain, completed using reference TRBV18 and TRBJ1-1, is NAGVMQNPRHLVRRRGQEARLRCSPMKGHSHVYWYRQLPEEGLKFMVYLQKENIIDESGMPKERFSAEFPKEGPSILRIQQVVRGDSAAYFCASLGGPGTEAFFGQGTRLTVV.

J is TRBJ1-5 and V is TRBV5-1, with D maybe TRBD1 (5 bases). The CDR3 covers 15 residues. Trimming left V 0 bases short and J 4 bases short, with 11 bases between. Germline loops: CDR1 SGHRS, CDR2 YFSETQ. This CDR3 is CASSLEGTENQPQHF. In nucleotides, the CDR3 is TGCGCCAGCAGCTTGGAAGGGACGGAGAATCAGCCCCAGCATTTT.